The clone carrying this T cell receptor beta chain showed up just a few times. The data were obtained in a study of patients and donors after allogeneic stem cell transplantation. TCRdb re-called the RT-PCR reads with MiXCR, one entry per CDR3 protein. This table has just under 20,000 distinct CDR3 sequences, less than 5% appearing once. This receptor was obtained from a human donor who was either an allogeneic HSCT recipient or a stem cell or donor lymphocyte infusion donor (not recorded which). It is not recorded whose cells these are; they may come from a transplant donor. Specimen: blood, either unsorted or a sorted T cell fraction (not recorded which).

CDR3 sequence reads: CAWKRQLSYEQYF. The CDR3 DNA sequence: TGTGCCTGGAAGCGGCAGCTTTCCTACGAGCAGTACTTC. The V call is TRBV30, the J call TRBJ2-7; D is perhaps TRBD2 (5 bases). The CDR3 spans 13 residues. From germline, CDR1 is GTSNPN and CDR2 SVGIG (reference sequence). Trimming took 4 bases from V and 1 from J, leaving 11 bases between them.